The T cell receptor (beta chain) described here comes from a study of T cells in Graves' hyperthyroidism and ophthalmopathy (dated by TCRdb to between 2018 and 2021). A note on the overall study: Peripheral blood samples were taken at the time of initial diagnosis, prior to any treatment. After sampling, hyperthyroidism patients received methimazole starting at 30 mg daily, and ophthalmopathy patients received high-dose intravenous methylprednisolone. The paper reports TCR Vbeta CDR3 sequencing of 130 to 150 peripheral blood samples: some 41 ophthalmopathy, over 70 hyperthyroidism and around 17 progressor patients. For training and testing, the 100 or so patients in the discovery cohort were randomly divided in a 7:3 ratio. In about 6 Graves' hyperthyroidism patients, the study also compared T-cell repertoires from thyroid tissue with T-cell repertoires from blood. A discovery cohort of around 100 patients, 43 with Graves' ophthalmopathy and about 58 with stable Graves' hyperthyroidism, was used to find distinguishing TCR V-J signatures. Prospective prediction of ophthalmopathy was tested in an independent validation cohort of some 20 hyperthyroidism patients and 17 patients who later progressed to ophthalmopathy. The investigation overall reported the following: Ophthalmopathy was separated from stable hyperthyroidism by a 13 V-J signature model, with 85% to 90% sensitivity and approximately 81% specificity obtained in cross-validation and 80%/75% obtained in testing. No statistical method was used to fix the sample size in advance, and group allocation was not hidden from the investigators. Most expanded thyroid clonotypes (frequency above 0.001) were also detected in blood, suggesting blood repertoires may reflect thyroid immune responses. During validation, the model predicted progression to ophthalmopathy a median of around six months ahead of onset, with almost 71% sensitivity and roughly 75% specificity.

This clonotype was recorded at least ten times. Its target antigen remains unknown. Per-base qualities were not stored, and no clone one base away is much larger. Amplification of TCR beta CDR3 regions was carried out from RNA transcripts. The first round of RT-PCR for the TCR CDR3 was performed with the HTBI primer set and the Qiagen OneStep RT-PCR kit. Libraries were constructed in a second round of multiplex PCR, after which size selection and purification were performed. The libraries were sequenced on an Illumina HiSeq2000 using paired-end 100 bp reads. Regarding the original processing steps: SOAPnuke was used to process the raw data, throwing out any read that contained adapters or uncalled bases, had a mean Phred below 15, or lacked an exact constant-primer or identifier match. COPE v1.2.5 was used to merge high-quality paired reads, and clonotypes were defined as unique nucleotide sequences. MiTCR v1.1 was used to align the clonotypes against IMGT TRBV, TRBD and TRBJ reference segments. The analysis was restricted to V-J combinations with a frequency above 0.0001, which together covered about 99% of the repertoires. The TCS score was defined as the ratio of F50 (clonal expansion) to E x V (chaos), calculated using BLOSUM62-based TCRdist between CDR3 peptides within each V-J. Welch's t-statistics and random forest reduced just over 500 V-J features to about 13, which were used in a naive Bayes classifier (R e1071). The public reads were quality trimmed at Q25 with fastp and then assembled into clones with MiXCR by TCRdb, keeping productive beta chains. Entries are consolidated by CDR3 protein sequence, retaining the most common genes and DNA. TCRdb, not the original authors, processed these V and J calls. This sample lists about 640,000 distinct CDR3 sequences; around 20% were detected once. In total, the top ten clones hold under 35% of the sample.

Ophthalmopathy patients had moderately to severely active disease, Clinical Activity Score of at least 3, NOSPECS grade of at least 4, and duration under 3 months. The study excluded patients with uncontrolled infections, other autoimmune diseases, pregnancy or lactation. Clinical symptoms, serum thyroxine and TRAb, thyroid ultrasound, and orbital computed tomography formed the basis for the diagnoses. Ficoll-Paque density gradient centrifugation was used to isolate PBMCs from under 11 ml of fresh peripheral blood. Total RNA was extracted using Trizol reagent, and RNA quality was assessed on an Agilent 2100 Bioanalyzer. The CDR3 goes from the cysteine to the phenylalanine over 11 residues. Just the 33-base CDR3 DNA is kept, in frame starting at base 1. Relative to germline, V is 2 bases shorter and J is 6 bases shorter, with 4 bases between their ends. The germline V gene supplies CDR1 MDHEN and CDR2 SYDVKM.

The sequencing sample was made of blood. The TCR originated in a man aged 25 to 40 with Graves' ophthalmopathy. This sequence uses TRBV28 and TRBJ1-2, with no confident D gene call. The bases read TGTGCCAGCAGTTTAATCAATGGCTACACCTTC. Its protein reads: CASSLINGYTF.